The rows below give T cell receptor beta chains drawn from one sample of a study of blood T cell repertoires in COVID-19. The data were produced by immunoSEQ multiplex PCR, yet TCRdb's version contains in-frame clones alone and is incomplete. The sample contains a few hundred thousand clones, 86% of which appear only once. Sequenced sample: peripheral blood. The receptors were gathered from a woman aged 25 to 45 with active or convalescent COVID-19. The CDR3 runs from the conserved cysteine through the conserved F or W. A D gene is named only where the DNA matches it firmly. Rows may omit the clone size; those that give it use once, few, many or a size class.

.	TRBV5-6	.	TRBJ2-7	CASSRVGARTIGYEQYF	TGTGCCAGCTCCCGAGTGGGTGCCCGGACAATAGGCTACGAGCAGTACTTC
.	TRBV5-1	TRBD1	TRBJ1-3	CASSWRDSHSGNTIYF	TGCGCCAGCAGCTGGAGGGACAGTCACTCTGGAAACACCATATATTTT
.	TRBV18	.	TRBJ2-2	CASSPLASGELFF	TGTGCCAGCTCACCACTAGCGAGCGGGGAGCTGTTTTTT
.	TRBV28	TRBD1	TRBJ1-2	CASSLTGGLDGYTF	TGTGCCAGCAGTTTAACAGGGGGCCTCGATGGCTACACCTTC
.	TRBV6-4	TRBD1	TRBJ2-3	CASSAGTGFTDTQYF	TGTGCCAGCAGCGCCGGGACAGGGTTCACAGATACGCAGTATTTT
.	TRBV29-1	.	TRBJ1-1	CSVGEDGHTEAFF	TGCAGCGTTGGGGAGGACGGACACACTGAAGCTTTCTTT
few	TRBV7-2	.	TRBJ1-3	CASSFGGAGNTIYF	TGTGCCAGCAGCTTTGGAGGGGCTGGAAACACCATATATTTT
.	TRBV6-4	.	TRBJ2-7	CASSDSRDWIGSYEQYF	TGTGCCAGCAGTGACTCTAGGGACTGGATCGGGTCCTACGAGCAGTACTTC
.	TRBV6-1	TRBD1	TRBJ1-1	CASSEGQGRGNTEAFF	TGTGCCAGCAGTGAAGGACAGGGCAGAGGGAACACTGAAGCTTTCTTT
.	TRBV7-8	.	TRBJ1-1	CASSLLQGKAEAFF	TGTGCCAGCAGCTTATTACAGGGAAAGGCTGAAGCTTTCTTT
.	TRBV3-1/TRBV3-2	.	TRBJ1-2	CASSQVPGGVGGYTF	TGTGCCAGCAGCCAAGTTCCAGGAGGGGTGGGAGGCTACACCTTC
.	TRBV15	.	TRBJ1-1	CATSRELGTISDKAFF	TGTGCCACCAGCAGAGAACTCGGGACTATCTCGGATAAAGCTTTCTTT
.	TRBV28	.	TRBJ2-5	CASSFQGPETQYF	TGTGCCAGCAGTTTTCAGGGGCCGGAGACCCAGTACTTC
.	TRBV5-1	TRBD2	TRBJ2-1	CASSTGLAGAYNEQFF	TGCGCCAGCAGCACCGGACTAGCGGGGGCCTACAATGAGCAGTTCTTC
.	TRBV19	.	TRBJ1-3	CASSMKAGYSGNTIYF	TGTGCCAGTAGTATGAAAGCAGGGTACTCTGGAAACACCATATATTTT
.	TRBV7-2	TRBD2	TRBJ2-5	CASRLRGGRETQYF	TGTGCCAGCAGACTGCGGGGGGGCCGGGAGACCCAGTACTTC
.	TRBV18	TRBD1	TRBJ2-1	CASSPSLGPGQGDNEQFF	TGTGCCAGCTCACCAAGTTTAGGGCCGGGACAGGGAGACAATGAGCAGTTCTTC
.	TRBV6-5	.	TRBJ1-2	CASSYSSRAKGYTF	TGTGCCAGCAGTTACTCGAGCAGGGCTAAAGGCTACACCTTC
.	TRBV4-3	.	TRBJ2-6	CASSQDQRGSGANVLTF	TGCGCCAGCAGCCAAGATCAAAGGGGCTCTGGGGCCAACGTCCTGACTTTC
few	TRBV2	TRBD1	TRBJ2-7	CASSGTGASYYEQYF	TGTGCCAGCAGTGGGACAGGGGCATCCTACTACGAGCAGTACTTC
few	TRBV10-1	.	TRBJ2-5	CASSESGPPELETQYF	TGCGCCAGCAGTGAGTCGGGTCCACCGGAGCTGGAGACCCAGTACTTC
.	TRBV29-1	TRBD1	TRBJ1-5	CSVATNRGSNQPQHF	TGCAGCGTTGCCACTAACAGGGGTAGCAATCAGCCCCAGCATTTT
.	TRBV6-1	.	TRBJ1-6	CASSESMGSNSPLHF	TGTGCCAGCAGTGAATCTATGGGGAGTAATTCACCCCTCCACTTT
.	TRBV19	.	TRBJ1-2	CASTPHMNYGYTF	TGTGCCAGTACCCCCCACATGAACTATGGCTACACCTTC
.	TRBV28	TRBD1	TRBJ2-4	CATTPSQGARGINIQYF	TGTGCCACCACGCCCTCCCAGGGGGCCCGGGGTATCAACATTCAGTACTTC
once	TRBV10-3	.	TRBJ2-7	CAIRVLDSPYEQYF	TGTGCCATCAGGGTCTTGGACAGCCCCTACGAGCAGTACTTC
.	TRBV10-1	.	TRBJ1-1	CASSAPTGNTEAFF	TGCGCCAGCAGTGCCCCGACGGGGAACACTGAAGCTTTCTTT
.	TRBV6-1	.	TRBJ1-5	CASSESRGNHYSNQPQHF	TGTGCCAGCAGTGAAAGTAGGGGAAATCACTATAGCAATCAGCCCCAGCATTTT
.	TRBV5-1	TRBD1	TRBJ1-2	CASSLASTTGGRYGYTF	TGCGCCAGCAGCTTGGCCTCTACGACAGGGGGGAGGTATGGCTACACCTTC
once	TRBV9	.	TRBJ1-6	CASSVDGGSSYNSPLHF	TGTGCCAGCAGCGTAGACGGAGGTAGCTCCTATAATTCACCCCTCCACTTT
.	TRBV3-1/TRBV3-2	TRBD1	TRBJ2-7	CASSQGDRYSYEQYF	TGTGCCAGCAGCCAAGGGGACAGGTACTCCTACGAGCAGTACTTC
.	TRBV5-1	.	TRBJ2-6	CASSLYGSSGANVLTF	TGCGCCAGCAGCTTATACGGTAGCTCTGGGGCCAACGTCCTGACTTTC
.	TRBV3-1/TRBV3-2	TRBD2	TRBJ2-3	CASSRGLVEYF	TGTGCCAGCAGCCGTGGACTAGTAGAGTATTTT
.	TRBV19	.	TRBJ1-3	CASSIFSGYSGNTIYF	TGTGCCAGTAGTATTTTTTCGGGGTACTCTGGAAACACCATATATTTT
.	TRBV29-1	.	TRBJ2-5	CSVETSTGGREGETQYF	TGCAGCGTTGAAACTTCTACGGGGGGCCGCGAGGGGGAGACCCAGTACTTC
.	TRBV5-1	.	TRBJ2-7	CASSFADGTGEYF	.
.	TRBV5-1	TRBD1	TRBJ1-2	CASSIGTGLSTF	TGCGCCAGCAGCATAGGGACAGGGTTATCCACCTTC
.	TRBV19	.	TRBJ1-2	CASSSALAPNYGYTF	TGTGCCAGTAGTTCGGCCCTAGCGCCTAACTATGGCTACACCTTC
.	TRBV19	.	TRBJ2-5	CASSPQGRRETQYF	TGTGCCAGTAGTCCCCAGGGGAGAAGAGAGACCCAGTACTTC
.	TRBV7-6	.	TRBJ1-3	CASSLAQGSGNTIYF	TGTGCCAGCAGCTTAGCACAGGGAAGTGGAAACACCATATATTTT
.	TRBV4-1	.	TRBJ2-5	CASSQDIGVGGETQYF	TGCGCCAGCAGCCAAGATATCGGCGTCGGCGGAGAGACCCAGTACTTC
.	TRBV27	.	TRBJ2-2	CASSLWRAGELFF	TGTGCCAGCAGTTTGTGGAGGGCCGGGGAGCTGTTTTTT
.	TRBV7-2	TRBD1	TRBJ1-5	CASSRDSIEPQHF	TGTGCCAGCAGCCGGGACAGTATAGAGCCCCAGCATTTT
.	TRBV6-1	.	TRBJ1-6	CASSEVTVNSPLHF	TGTGCCAGCAGTGAGGTGACAGTAAATTCACCCCTCCACTTT
.	TRBV10-3	TRBD2	TRBJ2-7	CASRSGGPSYEQYF	TGTGCCAGCAGAAGCGGGGGGCCCTCCTACGAGCAGTACTTC
few	TRBV6-5	TRBD1	TRBJ1-1	CASSRQGGPEAFF	TGTGCCAGCAGCCGACAGGGGGGCCCTGAAGCTTTCTTT
.	TRBV12-3/TRBV12-4	.	TRBJ1-5	CASSLLGGQPQHF	TGTGCCAGCAGTTTATTGGGAGGTCAGCCCCAGCATTTT
.	TRBV18	.	TRBJ1-1	CASSPGLSNTEAFF	TGTGCCAGCTCACCGGGGCTCTCGAACACTGAAGCTTTCTTT
.	TRBV4-3	.	TRBJ2-1	CASSQGLSSRHNEQFF	TGCGCCAGCAGCCAAGGACTCTCTTCCCGGCACAATGAGCAGTTCTTC
.	TRBV28	TRBD2	TRBJ2-2	CASRTLRLAGASGELFF	TGTGCCAGCAGAACCCTCCGGCTAGCGGGGGCGAGCGGGGAGCTGTTTTTT
.	TRBV7-2	TRBD1	TRBJ1-2	CASSLTGGAGGGYTF	TGTGCCAGCAGCTTGACAGGGGGCGCAGGAGGGGGCTACACCTTC
.	TRBV5-1	TRBD1	TRBJ1-1	CASSWGQRSTPEAFF	TGCGCCAGCAGCTGGGGACAGAGATCGACCCCTGAAGCTTTCTTT